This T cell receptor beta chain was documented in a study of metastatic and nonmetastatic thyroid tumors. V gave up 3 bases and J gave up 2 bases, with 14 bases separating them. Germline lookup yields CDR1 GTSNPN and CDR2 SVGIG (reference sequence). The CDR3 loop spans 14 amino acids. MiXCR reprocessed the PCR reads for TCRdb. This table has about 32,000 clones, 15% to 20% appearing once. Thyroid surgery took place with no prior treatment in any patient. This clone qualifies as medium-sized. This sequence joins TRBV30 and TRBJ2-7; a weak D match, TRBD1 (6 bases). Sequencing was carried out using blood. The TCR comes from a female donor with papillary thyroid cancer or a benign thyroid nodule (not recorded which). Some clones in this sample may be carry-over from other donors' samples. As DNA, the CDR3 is TGTGCCTGGAGACAGACAGGATTTACCTACGAGCAGTACTTC. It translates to CAWRQTGFTYEQYF.